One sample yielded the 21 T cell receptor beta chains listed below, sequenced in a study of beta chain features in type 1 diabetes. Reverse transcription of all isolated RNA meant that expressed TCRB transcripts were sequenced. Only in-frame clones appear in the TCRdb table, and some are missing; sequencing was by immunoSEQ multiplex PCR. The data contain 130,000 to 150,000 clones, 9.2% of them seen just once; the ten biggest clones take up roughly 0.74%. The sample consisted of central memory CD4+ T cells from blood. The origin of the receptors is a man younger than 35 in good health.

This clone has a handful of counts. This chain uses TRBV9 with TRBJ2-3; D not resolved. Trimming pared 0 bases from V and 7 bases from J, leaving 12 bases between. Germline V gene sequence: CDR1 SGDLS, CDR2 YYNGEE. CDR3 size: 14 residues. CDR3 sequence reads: CASSVADSLNTQYF. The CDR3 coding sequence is TGTGCCAGCAGCGTAGCTGACTCCCTAAATACGCAGTATTTT. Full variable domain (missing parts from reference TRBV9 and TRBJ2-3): DSGVTQTPKHLITATGQRVTLRCSPRSGDLSVYWYQQSLDQGLQFLIQYYNGEERAKGNILERFSAQQFPDLHSELNLSSLELGDSALYFCASSVADSLNTQYFGPGTRLTVL.

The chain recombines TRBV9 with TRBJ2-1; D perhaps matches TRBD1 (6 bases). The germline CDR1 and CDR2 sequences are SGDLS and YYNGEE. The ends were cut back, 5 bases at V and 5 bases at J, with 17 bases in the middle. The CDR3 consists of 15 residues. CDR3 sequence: CASRPTGSRDNEQFF. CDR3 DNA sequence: TGTGCCAGCAGGCCCACAGGGAGTCGGGACAATGAGCAGTTCTTC.

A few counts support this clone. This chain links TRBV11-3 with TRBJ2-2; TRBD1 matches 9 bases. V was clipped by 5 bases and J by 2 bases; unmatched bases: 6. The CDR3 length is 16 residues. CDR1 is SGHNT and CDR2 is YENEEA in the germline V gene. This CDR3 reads CASSARQGVNTGELFF. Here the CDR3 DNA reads TGTGCCAGCAGCGCCCGACAGGGGGTCAACACCGGGGAGCTGTTTTTT. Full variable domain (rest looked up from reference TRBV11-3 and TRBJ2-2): EAGVVQSPRYKIIEKKQPVAFWCNPISGHNTLYWYLQNLGQGPELLIRYENEEAVDDSQLPKDRFSAERLKGVDSTLKIQPAELGDSAVYLCASSARQGVNTGELFFGEGSRLTVL.

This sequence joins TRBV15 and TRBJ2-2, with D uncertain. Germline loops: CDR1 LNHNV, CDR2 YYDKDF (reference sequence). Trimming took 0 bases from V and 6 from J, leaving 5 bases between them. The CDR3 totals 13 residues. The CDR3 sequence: CATSRDPPGELFF. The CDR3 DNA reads TGTGCCACCAGCAGAGATCCTCCCGGGGAGCTGTTTTTT.

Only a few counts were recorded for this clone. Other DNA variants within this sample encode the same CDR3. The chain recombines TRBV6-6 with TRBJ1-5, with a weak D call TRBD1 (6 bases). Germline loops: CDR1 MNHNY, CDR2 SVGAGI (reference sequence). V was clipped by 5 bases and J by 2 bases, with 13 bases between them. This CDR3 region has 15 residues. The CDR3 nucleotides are TGTGCCAGCAGTCAACAGGGAACGGGCAATCAGCCCCAGCATTTT. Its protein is CASSQQGTGNQPQHF.

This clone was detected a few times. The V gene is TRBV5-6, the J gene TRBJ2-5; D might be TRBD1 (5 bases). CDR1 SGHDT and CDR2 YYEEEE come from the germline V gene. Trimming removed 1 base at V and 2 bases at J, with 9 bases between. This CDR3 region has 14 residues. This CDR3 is CASSLRTSQETQYF. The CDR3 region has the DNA TGTGCCAGCAGCTTGAGGACATCGCAAGAGACCCAGTACTTC.

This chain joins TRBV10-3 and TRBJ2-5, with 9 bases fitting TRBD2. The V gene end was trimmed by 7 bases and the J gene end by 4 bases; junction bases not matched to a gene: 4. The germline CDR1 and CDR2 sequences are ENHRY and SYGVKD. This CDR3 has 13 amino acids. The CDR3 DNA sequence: TGTGCCATCAAGCGGGGGGCAGGAGAGACCCAGTACTTC. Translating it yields CAIKRGAGETQYF.

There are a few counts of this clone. CDR3 loop: CASSSRRRQETQYF. The CDR3 region has the DNA TGTGCCAGCAGTTCCAGACGGAGACAAGAGACCCAGTACTTC. The chain couples TRBV7-2 to TRBJ2-5; D is ambiguous. CDR3 length: 14 residues. Germline V gene sequence: CDR1 SGHTA, CDR2 FQGNSA. With 6 bases removed from V and 2 bases from J, the gap between germline ends came to 13 bases.

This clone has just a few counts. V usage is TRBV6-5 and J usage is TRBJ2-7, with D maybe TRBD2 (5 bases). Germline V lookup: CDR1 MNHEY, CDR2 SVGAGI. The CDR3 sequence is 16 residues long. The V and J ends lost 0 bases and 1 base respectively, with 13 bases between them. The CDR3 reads CASSYSTREWSYEQYF. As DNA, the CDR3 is TGTGCCAGCAGTTACTCGACCCGGGAATGGTCCTACGAGCAGTACTTC.

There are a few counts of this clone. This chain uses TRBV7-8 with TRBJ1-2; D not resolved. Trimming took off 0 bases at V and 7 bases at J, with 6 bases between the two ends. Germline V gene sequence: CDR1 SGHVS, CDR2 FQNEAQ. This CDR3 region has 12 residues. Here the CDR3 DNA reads TGTGCCAGCAGCTTAGCGACGGGTGGCTACACCTTC. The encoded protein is CASSLATGGYTF.

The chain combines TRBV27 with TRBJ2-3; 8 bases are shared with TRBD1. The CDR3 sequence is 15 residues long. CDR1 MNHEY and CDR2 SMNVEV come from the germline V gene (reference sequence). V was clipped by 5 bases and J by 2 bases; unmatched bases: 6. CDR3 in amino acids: CASSPGQGLTDTQYF. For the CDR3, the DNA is TGTGCCAGCAGTCCCGGACAGGGACTCACAGATACGCAGTATTTT.

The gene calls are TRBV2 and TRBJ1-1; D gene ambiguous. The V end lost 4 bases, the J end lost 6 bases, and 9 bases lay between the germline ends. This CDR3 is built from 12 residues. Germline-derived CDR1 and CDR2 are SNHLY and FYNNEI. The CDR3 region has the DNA TGTGCCAGCAGTGGGGGAGACCCTGAAGCTTTCTTT. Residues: CASSGGDPEAFF.

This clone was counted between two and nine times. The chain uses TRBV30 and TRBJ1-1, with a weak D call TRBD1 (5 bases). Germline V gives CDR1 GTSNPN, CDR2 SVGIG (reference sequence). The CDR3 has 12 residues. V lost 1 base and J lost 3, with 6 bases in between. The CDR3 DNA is TGTGCCTGGAGTGCGGGGGACACTGAAGCTTTCTTT. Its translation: CAWSAGDTEAFF.

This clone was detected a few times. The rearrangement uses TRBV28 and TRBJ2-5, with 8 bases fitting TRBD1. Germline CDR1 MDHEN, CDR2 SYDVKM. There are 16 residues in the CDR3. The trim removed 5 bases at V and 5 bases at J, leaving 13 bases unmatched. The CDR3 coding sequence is TGTGCCAGCAGTAAAGGACAGGGCGGGTGGGGGGAGACCCAGTACTTC. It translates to CASSKGQGGWGETQYF.

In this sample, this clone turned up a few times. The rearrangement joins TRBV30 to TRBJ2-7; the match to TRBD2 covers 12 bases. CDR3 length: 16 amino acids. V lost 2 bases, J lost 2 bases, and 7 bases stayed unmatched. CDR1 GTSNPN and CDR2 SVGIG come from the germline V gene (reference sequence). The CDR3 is CAWSYPSGGAAYEQYF. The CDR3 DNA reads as TGTGCCTGGAGTTATCCTAGCGGGGGGGCCGCCTACGAGCAGTACTTC.

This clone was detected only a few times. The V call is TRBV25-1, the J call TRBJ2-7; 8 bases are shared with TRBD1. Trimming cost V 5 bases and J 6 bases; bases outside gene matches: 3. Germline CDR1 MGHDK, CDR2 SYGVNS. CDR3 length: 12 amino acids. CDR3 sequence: CASSSGGGEQYF. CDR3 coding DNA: TGTGCCAGCAGTTCAGGGGGCGGCGAGCAGTACTTC.

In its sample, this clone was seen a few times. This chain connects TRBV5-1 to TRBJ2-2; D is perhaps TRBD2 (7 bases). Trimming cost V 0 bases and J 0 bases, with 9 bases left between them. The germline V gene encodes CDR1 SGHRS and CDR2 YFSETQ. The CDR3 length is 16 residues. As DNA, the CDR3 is TGCGCCAGCAGCTTGGCGGGGGGCTCGAACACCGGGGAGCTGTTTTTT. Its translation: CASSLAGGSNTGELFF.

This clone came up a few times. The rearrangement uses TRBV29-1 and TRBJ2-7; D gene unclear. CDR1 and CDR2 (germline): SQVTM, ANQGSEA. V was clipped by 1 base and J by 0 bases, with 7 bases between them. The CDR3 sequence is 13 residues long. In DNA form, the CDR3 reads TGCAGCGTTGAAGGTCAGTACTCCTACGAGCAGTACTTC. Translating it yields CSVEGQYSYEQYF.

This CDR3 is CASSPRGIGSNQPQHF. CDR3 in DNA: TGTGCCAGTAGTCCACGGGGGATCGGCAGCAATCAGCCCCAGCATTTT. This chain links TRBV19 with TRBJ1-5, with D maybe TRBD1 (5 bases). The V gene's germline CDR1 is LNHDA and CDR2 SQIVND (reference sequence). Trimming left V 5 bases short and J 1 base short, with 15 bases between. The CDR3 runs 16 residues.

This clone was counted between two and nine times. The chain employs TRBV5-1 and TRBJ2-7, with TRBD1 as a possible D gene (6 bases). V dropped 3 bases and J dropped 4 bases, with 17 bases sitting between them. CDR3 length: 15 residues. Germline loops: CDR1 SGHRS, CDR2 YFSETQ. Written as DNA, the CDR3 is TGCGCCAGCAGCTCCACCGGGACAAGTGGTTACGAGCAGTACTTC. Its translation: CASSSTGTSGYEQYF.

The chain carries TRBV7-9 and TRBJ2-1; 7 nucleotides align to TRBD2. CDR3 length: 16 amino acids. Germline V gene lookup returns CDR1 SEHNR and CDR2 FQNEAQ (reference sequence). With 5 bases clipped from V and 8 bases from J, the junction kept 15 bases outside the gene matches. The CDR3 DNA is TGTGCCAGCAGCCCCTTCGGGACTACGCAACGCGATGAGCAGTTCTTC. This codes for CASSPFGTTQRDEQFF. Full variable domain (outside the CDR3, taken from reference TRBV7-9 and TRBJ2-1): DTGVSQNPRHKITKRGQNVTFRCDPISEHNRLYWYRQTLGQGPEFLTYFQNEAQLEKSRLLSDRFSAERPKGSFSTLEIQRTEQGDSAMYLCASSPFGTTQRDEQFFGPGTRLTVL.